The TCR beta chain described here comes from a study of blood T cell repertoires in COVID-19. Study as a whole: Nucleic acid was either cDNA or gDNA, and it came from T cells, B-cell-depleted T cells, or PBMCs.

Germline lookup yields CDR1 MNHEY and CDR2 SMNVEV (reference sequence). The CDR3 is made up of 13 amino acids. The V and J ends lost 2 bases and 7 bases respectively, with 8 bases between them. Original processing notes: Estimates of nucleated cell counts were drawn from the amplification of reference gene primers. Data came from immunoSEQ multiplex PCR; TCRdb stores just in-frame clones and leaves some out. V and J calls and clone size are copied from that table; D and trimming were computed from the DNA. The table has 150,000 to 200,000 clones, roughly 88% seen once; the top ten hold about 9.4%. Material: PBMCs or T cells enriched from blood (not recorded which). The V gene is TRBV27, the J gene TRBJ2-2, with TRBD1 as a possible D gene (6 bases). The TCR originated in a woman aged 18-30 years who had recovered from COVID-19. The CDR3 DNA is TGTGCCAGCAGTTTAGGACAGCACGGGGAGCTGTTTTTT. This gives the protein CASSLGQHGELFF.